The 19 T cell receptor beta chains below were found in one sample sequenced in a study of T cell responses to AZD1222 COVID-19 vaccine. Sequencing was performed with immunoSEQ multiplex PCR; in TCRdb, only in-frame clones are kept and a portion is missing. The sample lists about 140,000 clones, nearly 90% occurring once. Sequenced here: peripheral blood, sampled 28 days after the second dose of the MenACWY control vaccine. The receptors originated from an adult who received the MenACWY meningococcal vaccine as a control.

CDR3: CSVEGGLGNDEKLFF. The CDR3 region has the DNA TGCAGCGTTGAAGGTGGCTTGGGGAATGATGAAAAACTGTTTTTT. This chain links TRBV29-1 with TRBJ1-4; D remains ambiguous. Deletions cut 1 base from V and 6 bases from J, with 15 bases between. Germline values: CDR1 SQVTM, CDR2 ANQGSEA. The CDR3 has 15 amino acids.

The V gene is TRBV4-3, the J gene TRBJ1-2, with a possible D match to TRBD1 (5 bases). V gave up 0 bases and J gave up 10 bases, with 21 bases separating them. The germline V gene encodes CDR1 LGHNA and CDR2 YSLEER. This CDR3 contains 16 residues. CDR3 sequence: CASSQDVAGPFFVYTF. The CDR3 region has the DNA TGCGCCAGCAGCCAAGATGTAGCAGGGCCTTTTTTTGTCTACACCTTC.

This chain links TRBV30 with TRBJ2-2, with 10 bases aligning to TRBD2. Trimming at V came to 2 bases and at J to 5 bases, leaving 8 bases not matched to a gene. Germline CDR1 GTSNPN, CDR2 SVGIG (reference sequence). The CDR3 extends over 16 amino acids. The CDR3 DNA reads as TGTGCCTGGAGTATCCTAGCGGGAGCAGGAACCGGGGAGCTGTTTTTT. This gives the protein CAWSILAGAGTGELFF.

This chain uses TRBV11-2 with TRBJ2-5; 9 bases line up with TRBD1. V lost 5 bases and J lost 7; bases outside the gene matches: 11. Germline CDR1 and CDR2: SGHAT and FQNNGV. There are 15 residues in the CDR3. DNA for the CDR3: TGTGCCAGCAGCACCCGGACAGGGGATCAGGGGACCCAGTACTTC. Protein: CASSTRTGDQGTQYF.

This chain connects TRBV18 to TRBJ2-2; D is perhaps TRBD1 (6 bases). Germline V CDR1 and CDR2: KGHSH, LQKENI. This CDR3 is 16 amino acids long. Trimming took off 1 base at V and 4 bases at J, with 13 bases between the two ends. CDR3 sequence: CASSPRGGAGTGELFF. The CDR3 nucleotides are TGTGCCAGCTCACCACGTGGGGGCGCGGGCACCGGGGAGCTGTTTTTT.

The rearrangement joins TRBV20-1 to TRBJ1-1; unclear D gene. The germline V and J ends were trimmed by 3 bases and 3 bases, with 8 bases remaining between them. Germline V gives CDR1 DFQATT, CDR2 SNEGSKA (reference sequence). The CDR3 totals 12 residues. The CDR3 is CSASKGHTEAFF. The CDR3 DNA is TGCAGTGCTAGTAAGGGTCACACTGAAGCTTTCTTT.

V usage is TRBV7-3 and J usage is TRBJ1-6; possibly TRBD1 for D (5 bases). The V end lost 1 base, the J end lost 7 bases, and 11 bases lay between the germline ends. The CDR3 has 15 residues. The germline V gene encodes CDR1 SGHTA and CDR2 FQGTGA. The CDR3 region is CASSLMAGPNSPLHF. The CDR3 DNA is TGTGCCAGCAGCTTAATGGCAGGGCCCAATTCACCCCTCCACTTT. Based on the CDR3 plus reference TRBV7-3 and TRBJ1-6, the full variable domain is GAGVSQTPSNKVTEKGKYVELRCDPISGHTALYWYRQSLGQGPEFLIYFQGTGAADDSGLPNDRFFAVRPEGSVSTLKIQRTERGDSAVYLCASSLMAGPNSPLHFGNGTRLTVT.

The gene calls are TRBV6-1 and TRBJ1-2, with 7 bases lining up with TRBD1. Germline CDR1 and CDR2: MNHNS and SASEGT. The ends lost 3 bases at V and 2 bases at J; junction bases unmatched: 6. This CDR3 has 15 amino acids. CDR3 amino acids: CASSDLTGPNYGYTF. The CDR3 coding sequence is TGTGCCAGCAGTGATCTGACAGGGCCGAACTATGGCTACACCTTC.

This clone is a singleton in its sample. The gene calls are TRBV19 and TRBJ2-5; weak D call: TRBD2 (6 bases). CDR1 is LNHDA, CDR2 SQIVND, per germline (reference sequence). The CDR3 spans 14 residues. Trimming removed 3 bases from V and 2 bases from J, with 10 bases in between. The CDR3 loop reads CASSILGGQETQYF. The CDR3 bases are TGTGCCAGTAGTATTCTAGGAGGGCAAGAGACCCAGTACTTC.

The rearrangement links TRBV2 to TRBJ2-5, with 10 positions matching TRBD2. This CDR3 has 15 residues. The trim removed 6 bases at V and 1 base at J, leaving 5 bases unmatched. Germline loops: CDR1 SNHLY, CDR2 FYNNEI. CDR3 residues: CASSPLAGVQETQYF. The CDR3 coding sequence is TGTGCCAGCAGCCCTCTAGCGGGAGTCCAAGAGACCCAGTACTTC. The full variable domain, in which reference TRBV2 and TRBJ2-5 provide the parts outside the CDR3, is EPEVTQTPSHQVTQMGQEVILRCVPISNHLYFYWYRQILGQKVEFLVSFYNNEISEKSEIFDDQFSVERPDGSNFTLKIRSTKLEDSAMYFCASSPLAGVQETQYFGPGTRLLVL.

The rearrangement uses TRBV5-6 and TRBJ1-5; D may be TRBD1 (6 bases). CDR1 SGHDT and CDR2 YYEEEE come from the germline V gene. V shed 1 base and J shed 4 bases, with 6 bases lying between them. The CDR3 totals 13 residues. The CDR3, as DNA: TGTGCCAGCAGCTTGCAGGGGAATCAGCCCCAGCATTTT. Translation: CASSLQGNQPQHF.

The chain employs TRBV7-9 and TRBJ1-4, with D unclear. The CDR3 runs to 15 residues. V gave up 0 bases and J gave up 8 bases, with 13 bases separating them. Per germline, CDR1 SEHNR and CDR2 FQNEAQ (reference sequence). CDR3 DNA sequence: TGTGCCAGCAGCTTAGCGGGCAGGCCTGGAGAAAAACTGTTTTTT. Its translation is CASSLAGRPGEKLFF. Complete variable domain (other parts from reference TRBV7-9 and TRBJ1-4): DTGVSQNPRHKITKRGQNVTFRCDPISEHNRLYWYRQTLGQGPEFLTYFQNEAQLEKSRLLSDRFSAERPKGSFSTLEIQRTEQGDSAMYLCASSLAGRPGEKLFFGSGTQLSVL.

This chain joins TRBV5-1 and TRBJ2-1; the D gene is possibly TRBD1 (7 bases). The CDR3 loop spans 14 amino acids. The ends were cut back, 4 bases at V and 6 bases at J, with 14 bases in the middle. The germline V gene has CDR1 SGHRS and CDR2 YFSETQ. CDR3 DNA sequence: TGCGCCAGCAGCACCGGGACAGCGGGCAATGAGCAGTTCTTC. Translating gives CASSTGTAGNEQFF.

The gene calls are TRBV19 and TRBJ2-3; tentatively, D is TRBD2 (5 bases). V lost 4 bases, J lost 3 bases, and 26 bases lay in between. The CDR3 has 19 amino acids. CDR1 and CDR2 (germline): LNHDA, SQIVND (reference sequence). The CDR3 sequence is CASSKAVVLGPPGTDTQYF. Written as DNA, the CDR3 is TGTGCCAGTAGTAAGGCGGTCGTGTTAGGGCCTCCGGGAACAGATACGCAGTATTTT.

This rearrangement joins TRBV20-1 to TRBJ1-1; a weak D match, TRBD1 (5 bases). CDR3 length: 14 amino acids. CDR1 is DFQATT and CDR2 is SNEGSKA in the germline V gene (reference sequence). V was shortened by 3 bases and J by 6 bases, with 17 bases between the two germline ends. DNA of the CDR3: TGCAGTGCTAGTGTTTCTGGCCGGGGGGCTGAAGCTTTCTTT. It specifies CSASVSGRGAEAFF.

Only one count was recorded for this clone. This chain uses TRBV3-1 (or the pseudogene TRBV3-2) with TRBJ2-1; TRBD2 matches 10 bases. The trim removed 4 bases at V and 4 bases at J, leaving 4 bases unmatched. Germline V CDR1 and CDR2: LGHDT, YNNKEL (reference sequence). The CDR3 is 15 amino acids. This chain's CDR3 is CASSRGTSEYNEQFF. The CDR3 DNA reads as TGTGCCAGCAGCCGGGGGACTAGCGAGTACAATGAGCAGTTCTTC.

The J gene is TRBJ2-7, the V gene TRBV5-1; possibly TRBD1 for D (6 bases). V lost 0 bases to trimming and J lost 4 bases, with 8 bases between them. Germline V CDR1 and CDR2: SGHRS, YFSETQ. The CDR3 consists of 13 residues. This chain's CDR3 is CASSLVGGYEQYF. DNA of the CDR3: TGCGCCAGCAGCTTGGTAGGGGGTTACGAGCAGTACTTC.

This clone was detected once. V gene TRBV11-3 combines with J gene TRBJ1-1; maybe TRBD1 (5 bases). Germline CDR1 SGHNT, CDR2 YENEEA. The CDR3 contains 20 residues. Trimming removed 0 bases from V and 2 bases from J, with 25 bases in between. The CDR3 reads CASSLEQAGQGRWINTEAFF. For the CDR3, the DNA is TGTGCCAGCAGCTTAGAGCAGGCGGGGCAAGGGCGCTGGATTAACACTGAAGCTTTCTTT.

The chain couples TRBV7-8 to TRBJ2-7, with TRBD2 matching 7 bases. The germline CDR1 and CDR2 sequences are SGHVS and FQNEAQ. This CDR3 region has 14 residues. The ends lost 5 bases at V and 0 bases at J; junction bases unmatched: 4. This chain's CDR3 is CASSTRGVSYEQYF. Written as DNA, the CDR3 is TGTGCCAGCAGCACCCGGGGGGTCTCCTACGAGCAGTACTTC.